This is a list of T cell receptor beta chains from one sample in a study of CD8+CD57+ T cells in acquired aplastic anemia. TCRdb reprocessed the reads with MiXCR, giving one entry per CDR3 protein. The sample yields a few hundred thousand distinct CDR3 sequences, under 40% seen once. The sequencing input was sorted CD4+, CD8+, or CD8+CD57+ T cells (not recorded which) from PBMCs. These receptors were obtained from a human donor with aplastic anemia. Each CDR3 is given with its conserved first and last residue. A D gene is named only where the DNA matches it firmly. Not all rows give a size; the values are once, few, many and, for expanded clones, a class.

v_gene: TRBV20-1
j_gene: TRBJ1-5
d_gene: TRBD1
abundance: .
CDR3aa: CSARDRGSQPQHF
CDR3nt: TGCAGTGCCCGGGACAGGGGAAGTCAGCCCCAGCATTTT

v_gene: TRBV2
j_gene: TRBJ2-3
d_gene: TRBD2
abundance: many
CDR3aa: CASSEGVGGQDTQYF
CDR3nt: TGTGCCAGCAGTGAAGGGGTGGGAGGGCAAGATACGCAGTATTTT

v_gene: TRBV2
j_gene: TRBJ1-1
d_gene: TRBD1
abundance: .
CDR3aa: CASGATGGRAFF
CDR3nt: TGTGCCAGTGGGGCGACAGGGGGCAGAGCTTTCTTT

v_gene: TRBV10-1
j_gene: TRBJ1-2
d_gene: .
abundance: .
CDR3aa: CASRVGSAYGYTF
CDR3nt: TGCGCCAGCAGGGTGGGATCAGCTTATGGCTACACCTTC

v_gene: TRBV6-1
j_gene: TRBJ2-3
d_gene: .
abundance: .
CDR3aa: CASTERGSTDTQYF
CDR3nt: TGTGCCAGCACTGAAAGGGGGAGCACAGATACGCAGTATTTT

v_gene: TRBV2
j_gene: TRBJ2-1
d_gene: TRBD2
abundance: few
CDR3aa: CASSQLAGDNEQFF
CDR3nt: TGTGCCAGCAGCCAACTAGCGGGGGACAATGAGCAGTTCTTC

v_gene: TRBV5-6
j_gene: TRBJ1-5
d_gene: .
abundance: many
CDR3aa: CASSSEGRFRQPQHF
CDR3nt: TGTGCCAGCAGTTCGGAAGGGCGGTTTAGGCAGCCCCAGCATTTT

v_gene: TRBV9
j_gene: TRBJ2-1
d_gene: TRBD2
abundance: .
CDR3aa: CASSVVGTSGGYNEQFF
CDR3nt: TGTGCCAGCAGCGTAGTAGGCACTAGCGGGGGTTACAATGAGCAGTTCTTC

v_gene: TRBV19
j_gene: TRBJ1-6
d_gene: TRBD1
abundance: many
CDR3aa: CASMGDRLNSPLHF
CDR3nt: TGTGCCTCAATGGGGGACAGGCTAAATTCACCCCTCCACTTT

v_gene: TRBV2
j_gene: TRBJ2-4
d_gene: TRBD1
abundance: .
CDR3aa: CASSDLQGGIQYF
CDR3nt: TGTGCCAGCAGTGATTTACAGGGGGGCATTCAGTACTTC

v_gene: TRBV5-1
j_gene: TRBJ2-5
d_gene: .
abundance: .
CDR3aa: CASSLALSVQETQYF
CDR3nt: TGCGCCAGCAGCTTGGCACTTAGCGTCCAAGAGACCCAGTACTTC

v_gene: TRBV5-1
j_gene: TRBJ2-3
d_gene: .
abundance: many
CDR3aa: CASSLAGQDTQYF
CDR3nt: TGCGCCAGCAGCTTAGCGGGACAGGATACGCAGTATTTT

v_gene: TRBV19
j_gene: TRBJ2-3
d_gene: .
abundance: many
CDR3aa: CASSIADTDTQYF
CDR3nt: TGTGCCAGTAGTATAGCCGACACAGATACGCAGTATTTT

v_gene: TRBV12-3/TRBV12-4
j_gene: TRBJ1-1
d_gene: .
abundance: few
CDR3aa: CASSLLGAEAEAFF
CDR3nt: TGTGCCAGCAGTTTACTAGGGGCGGAGGCCGAAGCTTTCTTT

v_gene: TRBV2
j_gene: TRBJ2-5
d_gene: .
abundance: many
CDR3aa: CASSVGRTTETQYF
CDR3nt: TGTGCCAGCAGTGTAGGCAGGACCACAGAGACCCAGTACTTC

v_gene: TRBV18
j_gene: TRBJ1-2
d_gene: TRBD1
abundance: .
CDR3aa: CASSTPDRDLPYYGYTF
CDR3nt: TGTGCCAGCTCCACACCGGACAGGGACCTACCCTACTATGGCTACACCTTC

v_gene: TRBV12-3/TRBV12-4
j_gene: TRBJ1-5
d_gene: .
abundance: many
CDR3aa: CASSSRKEGNQPQHF
CDR3nt: TGTGCCAGCAGTTCTCGCAAGGAGGGCAATCAGCCCCAGCATTTT

v_gene: TRBV9
j_gene: TRBJ2-2
d_gene: TRBD1
abundance: many
CDR3aa: CASRTGVTGELFF
CDR3nt: TGTGCCAGCAGGACAGGGGTGACCGGGGAGCTGTTTTTT

v_gene: TRBV2
j_gene: TRBJ2-2
d_gene: .
abundance: many
CDR3aa: CASSEGGYGELFF
CDR3nt: TGTGCCAGCAGTGAAGGGGGTTACGGGGAGCTGTTTTTT

v_gene: TRBV11-2
j_gene: TRBJ1-2
d_gene: .
abundance: many
CDR3aa: CASSRGPSQEGYTF
CDR3nt: TGTGCCAGCAGCCGAGGACCGTCTCAGGAAGGCTACACCTTC

v_gene: TRBV15
j_gene: TRBJ2-7
d_gene: .
abundance: .
CDR3aa: CATSRGDRYEQYF
CDR3nt: TGTGCCACCAGCCGGGGGGACAGATACGAGCAGTACTTC

v_gene: TRBV15
j_gene: TRBJ2-3
d_gene: TRBD2
abundance: many
CDR3aa: CATSRDLGGTDTQYF
CDR3nt: TGTGCCACCAGCAGAGATTTGGGGGGGACAGATACGCAGTATTTT

v_gene: TRBV2
j_gene: TRBJ1-4
d_gene: .
abundance: many
CDR3aa: CASRRDRTNEKLFF
CDR3nt: TGTGCCAGCAGGAGAGACAGGACTAATGAAAAACTGTTTTTT

v_gene: TRBV10-3
j_gene: TRBJ1-3
d_gene: .
abundance: many
CDR3aa: CAISELPDSGNTIYF
CDR3nt: TGTGCCATCAGTGAGCTTCCAGACTCTGGAAACACCATATATTTT

v_gene: TRBV9
j_gene: TRBJ1-3
d_gene: .
abundance: .
CDR3aa: CASSVAFGDGNTIYF
CDR3nt: TGTGCCAGCAGCGTAGCTTTCGGTGATGGAAACACCATATATTTT